The rows below give T cell receptor beta chains drawn from one sample of a study of T-cell memory formation after mild COVID-19. TCRdb called the 5' RACE reads again in MiXCR, with one record for every CDR3 protein. The profile shows fewer than 600,000 distinct CDR3 sequences, approximately 21% of them singletons. The sequenced sample was PBMCs or a T cell subset sorted from them (not recorded which). These receptors were taken from an adult woman who had mild COVID-19 (a few samples of this study predate the infection). Cell type and time point are not known. The CDR3 runs from the conserved cysteine through the conserved F or W. The order of the fields is D gene, clone size, J gene, V gene, CDR3 DNA, CDR3 protein. D genes are given only for firm matches. Only some rows state a clone size, as once, few, many or a class for expanded clones.

NA,NA,TRBJ2-7,TRBV11-2,TGTGCCAGCAGCTCTGGACATGGAGGCTACGAGCAGTACTTC,CASSSGHGGYEQYF
TRBD1,NA,TRBJ2-5,TRBV6-1,TGTGCCAGCACTTCAAGGGACAGGACTCAAGAGACCCAGTACTTC,CASTSRDRTQETQYF
NA,NA,TRBJ2-5,TRBV7-8,TGTGCCAGCAGGCATAGACTGGGAGAGACCCAGTACTTC,CASRHRLGETQYF
NA,NA,TRBJ1-6,TRBV14,TGTGCCAGCAGCCAAGATGTGGGAAGAGGACTTAATTCACCCCTCCACTTT,CASSQDVGRGLNSPLHF
TRBD1,few,TRBJ1-1,TRBV4-3,TGCGCCAGCAGTACCTACAGGGGAAAAGCTTTCTTT,CASSTYRGKAFF
TRBD1,NA,TRBJ1-5,TRBV20-1,TGCAGTGCTAGGTCCAGAGGGACAGGGAAACGACAGCCCCAGCATTTT,CSARSRGTGKRQPQHF
TRBD1,NA,TRBJ1-2,TRBV7-9,TGTGCCAGCAGCCCCCTGGGGGGACAGGGAGGTACGGGAGGCTACACCTTC,CASSPLGGQGGTGGYTF
TRBD2,NA,TRBJ2-1,TRBV7-2,TGTGCCAGCAGCTTAATAGCGGGAGGTAGGAATGAGCAGTTCTTC,CASSLIAGGRNEQFF
NA,few,TRBJ2-1,TRBV27,TGTGCCAGCAACGATCCTTACAATGAGCAGTTCTTC,CASNDPYNEQFF
TRBD2,few,TRBJ2-3,TRBV9,TGTGCCAGCAGCGTCGATCCGGGGTTAGCGGGAGCATCAGATACGCAGTATTTT,CASSVDPGLAGASDTQYF
NA,NA,TRBJ2-1,TRBV5-8,TGTGCCAGCAGCTTGGGTTTCGGGGGCCATTTCAATGAGCAGTTCTTC,CASSLGFGGHFNEQFF